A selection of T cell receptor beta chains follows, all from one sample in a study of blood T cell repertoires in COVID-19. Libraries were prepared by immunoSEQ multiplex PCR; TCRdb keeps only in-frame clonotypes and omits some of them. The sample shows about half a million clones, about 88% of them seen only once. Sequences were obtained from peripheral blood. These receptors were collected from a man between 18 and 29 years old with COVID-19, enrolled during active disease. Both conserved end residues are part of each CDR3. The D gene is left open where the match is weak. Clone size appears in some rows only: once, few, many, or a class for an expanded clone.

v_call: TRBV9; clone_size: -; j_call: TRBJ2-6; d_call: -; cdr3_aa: CASSGKTGLTGANVLTF; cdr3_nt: TGTGCCAGCAGCGGAAAGACAGGTTTAACTGGGGCCAACGTCCTGACTTTC
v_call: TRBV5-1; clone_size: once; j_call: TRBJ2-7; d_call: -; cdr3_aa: CASSLSQGIVYEQYF; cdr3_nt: TGCGCCAGCAGCCTATCACAGGGTATCGTCTACGAGCAGTACTTC
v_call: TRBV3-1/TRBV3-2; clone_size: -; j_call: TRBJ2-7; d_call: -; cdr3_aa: CASSQSGYEQYF; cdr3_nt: TGTGCCAGCAGCCAGTCCGGTTACGAGCAGTACTTC
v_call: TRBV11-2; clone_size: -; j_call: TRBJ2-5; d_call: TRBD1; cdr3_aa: CASRPPGQPKETQYF; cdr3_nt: TGTGCCAGCAGACCACCGGGACAGCCAAAAGAGACCCAGTACTTC
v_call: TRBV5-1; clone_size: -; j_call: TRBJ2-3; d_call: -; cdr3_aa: CASSSGGQARTDTQYF; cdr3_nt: TGCGCCAGCAGCTCTGGCGGGCAGGCGAGAACAGATACGCAGTATTTT
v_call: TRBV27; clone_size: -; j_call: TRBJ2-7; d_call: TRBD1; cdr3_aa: CASIGNTGQGSYEQYF; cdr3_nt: TGTGCCAGCATAGGGAATACGGGACAGGGCTCCTACGAGCAGTACTTC
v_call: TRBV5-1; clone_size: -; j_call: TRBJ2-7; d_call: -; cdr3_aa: CASSLEGIGYEQYF; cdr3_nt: TGCGCCAGCAGCTTGGAGGGGATCGGCTACGAGCAGTACTTC
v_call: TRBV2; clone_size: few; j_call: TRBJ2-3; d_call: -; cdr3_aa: CASSGSWGVRGSTDTQYF; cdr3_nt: TGTGCCAGCAGCGGATCTTGGGGGGTGAGGGGAAGCACAGATACGCAGTATTTT
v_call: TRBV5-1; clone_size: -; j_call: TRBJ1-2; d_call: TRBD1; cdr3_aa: CASSSGDRASWGYTF; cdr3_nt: TGCGCCAGCAGCTCCGGGGACAGGGCGAGTTGGGGCTACACCTTC
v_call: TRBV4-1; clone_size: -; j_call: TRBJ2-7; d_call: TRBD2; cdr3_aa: CASSQARRGGYEQYF; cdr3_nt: TGCGCCAGCAGCCAAGCACGCCGGGGGGGCTACGAGCAGTACTTC
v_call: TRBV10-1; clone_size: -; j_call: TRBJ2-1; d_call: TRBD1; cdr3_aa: CASSEWFRGLEVRLGEQFF; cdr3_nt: TGCGCCAGCAGTGAGTGGTTCAGGGGGCTGGAGGTCCGGCTAGGTGAGCAGTTCTTC